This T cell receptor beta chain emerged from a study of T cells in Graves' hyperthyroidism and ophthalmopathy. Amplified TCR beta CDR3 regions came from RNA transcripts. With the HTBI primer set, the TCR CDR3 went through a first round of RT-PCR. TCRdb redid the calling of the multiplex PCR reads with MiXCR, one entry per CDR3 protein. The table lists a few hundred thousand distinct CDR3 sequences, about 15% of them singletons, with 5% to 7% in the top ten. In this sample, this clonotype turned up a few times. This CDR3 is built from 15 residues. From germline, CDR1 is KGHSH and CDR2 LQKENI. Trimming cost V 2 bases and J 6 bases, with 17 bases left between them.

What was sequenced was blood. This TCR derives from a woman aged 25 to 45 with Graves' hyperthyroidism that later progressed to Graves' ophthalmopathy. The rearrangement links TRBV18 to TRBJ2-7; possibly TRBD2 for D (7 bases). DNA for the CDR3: TGTGCCAGCTCACCAAGGAAGGGGGGGACCTCCGAGCAGTACTTC. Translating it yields CASSPRKGGTSEQYF.